These T cell receptor beta chains were read from a single sample in a study of post-analysis software for immune sequencing data. One entry per CDR3 protein results from TCRdb running MiXCR on the PCR reads. The profile covers hundreds of thousands of distinct CDR3 sequences, with 59% appearing a single time and roughly 10% taken by the ten largest. The sequenced sample consisted of blood. The receptors derive from a girl aged 2-10 years with multiple sclerosis. The conserved cysteine and the conserved F or W are not part of the CDR3 here. Size is omitted from some rows. Given values are once, few, many or a class for expanded clones.

TRBV20-1	.	13	SALRPADSYNEQF
TRBV5-1	few	12	ASSLELRGNEQF
TRBV20-1	few	11	SASPGGDYEQY
TRBV29-1	few	11	SVDGAGLAEQF
TRBV5-1	once	14	ASSLRGENRGETQY
TRBV7-9	few	16	ASSFSFWGDSTNEKLF
TRBV10-3	.	14	AISVPGLAGGNEQF
TRBV3-1	.	13	ASSQISVGKNIQY
TRBV20-1	.	11	SASGTGSEKLF
TRBV4-3	few	12	ASSLNKGGHEQF
TRBV20-1	.	11	SAGSGMGEKLF
TRBV7-8	.	12	ASTTRGDGSPLH
TRBV15	once	9	ATSRRNIQY
TRBV29-1	.	13	SVERLAGSTDTQY
TRBV20-1	.	9	SASLADTQY
TRBV5-5	.	12	ASRQGQSYNEQF
TRBV10-3	.	14	AISESNLGGAYEQY
TRBV29-1	few	12	SVMGGEERNGYT
TRBV14	few	12	ASSQERSVETQY
TRBV29-1	.	12	SVGVQGERTEAF
TRBV27	once	15	ASSFRRTGGNPYGYT
TRBV5-5	.	13	ASSGPGSASYEQY
TRBV6-1	.	12	ASGDRGGTDTQY
TRBV7-2	.	15	ASSLGVRGIVTDTQY
TRBV4-3	.	12	ASSQDREADTQY
TRBV9	.	12	ASSVVEGANVLT
TRBV20-1	.	13	SAQTPSISTDTQY
TRBV29-1	few	12	SVEGRGPYNEQF
TRBV6-5	.	11	ASSTGAGGGYT
TRBV7-2	many	12	ASSLAGGTGELF
TRBV20-1	.	12	SASPWGLGGEQY
TRBV29-1	.	11	SVRSSGQGEQY
TRBV19	.	13	ASSKESSGANVLT
TRBV6-6	few	13	ASSKTRQPQDEQF
TRBV4-2	.	14	ASPEGPNPSNQPQH
TRBV20-1	.	11	SARVIQGHEQY
TRBV12-3/TRBV12-4	.	13	ASSFPPRGYTEAF
TRBV29-1	.	7	SVEDGYT
TRBV2	.	12	ASSDRTGNHGYT
TRBV18	.	17	ASSPLGPGALSSTDTQY
TRBV7-2	.	13	ASSLNREAPYEQY
TRBV11-3	.	15	ASSPPTGTILGNEQF
TRBV20-1	.	16	SAREGLAGASGTDTQY
TRBV12-3/TRBV12-4	.	13	ASSFSATSGETQY
TRBV20-1	few	11	SARDPFSYEQY
TRBV27	.	12	ASSPLTGEDTIY
TRBV10-3	.	14	AIRPLAGGGTDTQY
TRBV12-3/TRBV12-4	.	14	ASTIRDLLAKNIQY
TRBV15	.	13	ATSRGGDRTNEQY
TRBV7-9	.	11	ASSAYREETQY
TRBV10-1	.	12	ASSEAGTRQTQY
TRBV10-3	.	16	ASDPRGQGAGGTTEAF
TRBV10-3	few	11	ATTSGGPNEQF
TRBV4-2	few	11	ASSPSSGNEQF